The present T cell receptor (beta chain) was sequenced within a study of human versus mouse CDR3 diversity and MHC coevolution. Study overall: Between roughly 5.5 x 10^6 and 1.6 x 10^7 valid reads came from each sample. Study results and caveats: Among all groups, most of the three human donors showed least clonal inequality. On average, humans showed more CDR3 deletions and insertions than mice. iCHAO1 estimated the human TCR beta repertoire at 1.5 million to 2 million clonotypes.

The repertoire was sequenced with immunoSEQ multiplex PCR; TCRdb's copy has only in-frame clones and lacks some. Among 80,000 or so clones listed, over 85% were seen once. This clone was observed a few times. The antigen remains unidentified. The V gene lost 5 bases and the J gene lost 10 bases, with 17 bases spanning the gap. Germline V gene data show CDR1 as MDHEN and CDR2 as SYDVKM. This CDR3 region has 14 residues. The sequencing sample was made of naive CD4+ T cells from blood. Subset here: CD45RO-negative CD62L-positive naive CD4 T cells. This TCR derives from a person aged 30 to 70 in good health. The chain has TRBV28 and TRBJ1-4; D is uncertain. The chain's CDR3 is CASSGEPQLGKLFF. In nucleotides, the CDR3 is TGTGCCAGCAGTGGAGAACCGCAGTTGGGAAAACTGTTTTTT.